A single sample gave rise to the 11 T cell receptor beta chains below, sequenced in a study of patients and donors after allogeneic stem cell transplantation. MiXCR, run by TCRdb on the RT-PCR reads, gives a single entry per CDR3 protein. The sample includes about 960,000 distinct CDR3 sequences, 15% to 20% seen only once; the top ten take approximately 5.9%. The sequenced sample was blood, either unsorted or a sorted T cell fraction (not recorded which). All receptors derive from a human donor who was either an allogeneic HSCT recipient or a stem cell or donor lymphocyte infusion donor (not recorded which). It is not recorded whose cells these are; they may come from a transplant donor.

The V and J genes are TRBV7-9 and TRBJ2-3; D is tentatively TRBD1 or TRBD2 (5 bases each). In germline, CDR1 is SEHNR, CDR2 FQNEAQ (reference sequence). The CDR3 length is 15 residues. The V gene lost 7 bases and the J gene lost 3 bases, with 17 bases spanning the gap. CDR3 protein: CASTNPGTTTDTQYF. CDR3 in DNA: TGTGCCAGCACCAACCCTGGGACCACGACAGATACGCAGTATTTT. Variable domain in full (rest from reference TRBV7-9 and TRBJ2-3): DTGVSQNPRHKITKRGQNVTFRCDPISEHNRLYWYRQTLGQGPEFLTYFQNEAQLEKSRLLSDRFSAERPKGSFSTLEIQRTEQGDSAMYLCASTNPGTTTDTQYFGPGTRLTVL.

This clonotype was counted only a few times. CDR3 sequence reads: CASRTTSRRNTEAFF. As DNA, the CDR3 is TGTGCCAGCAGGACGACATCAAGACGGAACACTGAAGCTTTCTTT. V gene TRBV7-9 combines with J gene TRBJ1-1; D gene unclear. Per germline, CDR1 SEHNR and CDR2 FQNEAQ (reference sequence). V was shortened by 6 bases and J by 1 base, with 15 bases between the two germline ends. This CDR3 contains 15 residues.

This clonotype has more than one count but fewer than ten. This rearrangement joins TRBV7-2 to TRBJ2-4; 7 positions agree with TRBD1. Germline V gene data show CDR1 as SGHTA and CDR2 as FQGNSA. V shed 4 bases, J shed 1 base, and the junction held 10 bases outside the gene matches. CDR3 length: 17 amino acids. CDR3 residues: CASSSLPTGKAKNIQYF. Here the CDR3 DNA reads TGTGCCAGCAGCTCCCTGCCGACAGGGAAGGCCAAAAACATTCAGTACTTC. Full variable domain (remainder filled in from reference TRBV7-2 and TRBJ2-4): GAGVSQSPSNKVTEKGKDVELRCDPISGHTALYWYRQSLGQGLEFLIYFQGNSAPDKSGLPSDRFSAERTGGSVSTLTIQRTQQEDSAVYLCASSSLPTGKAKNIQYFGAGTRLSVL.

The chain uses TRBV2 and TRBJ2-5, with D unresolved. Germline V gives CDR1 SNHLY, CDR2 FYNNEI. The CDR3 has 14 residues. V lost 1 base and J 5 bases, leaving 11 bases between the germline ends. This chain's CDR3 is CASSEVAVSETQYF. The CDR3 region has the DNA TGTGCCAGCAGTGAAGTGGCGGTCTCGGAGACCCAGTACTTC. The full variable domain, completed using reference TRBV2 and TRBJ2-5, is EPEVTQTPSHQVTQMGQEVILRCVPISNHLYFYWYRQILGQKVEFLVSFYNNEISEKSEIFDDQFSVERPDGSNFTLKIRSTKLEDSAMYFCASSEVAVSETQYFGPGTRLLVL.

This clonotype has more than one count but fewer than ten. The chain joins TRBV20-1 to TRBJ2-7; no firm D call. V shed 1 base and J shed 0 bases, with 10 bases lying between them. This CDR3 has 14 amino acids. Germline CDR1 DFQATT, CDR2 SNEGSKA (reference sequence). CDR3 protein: CSARAGGVSYEQYF. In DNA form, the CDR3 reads TGCAGTGCTAGAGCGGGCGGCGTCTCCTACGAGCAGTACTTC.

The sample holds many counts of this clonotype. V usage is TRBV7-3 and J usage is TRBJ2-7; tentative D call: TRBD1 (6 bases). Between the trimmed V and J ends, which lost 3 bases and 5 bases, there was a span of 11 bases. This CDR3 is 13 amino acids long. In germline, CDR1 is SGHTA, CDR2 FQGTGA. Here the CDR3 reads CASSFTGLDEQYF. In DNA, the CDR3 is TGTGCCAGCAGCTTTACAGGGCTGGACGAGCAGTACTTC.

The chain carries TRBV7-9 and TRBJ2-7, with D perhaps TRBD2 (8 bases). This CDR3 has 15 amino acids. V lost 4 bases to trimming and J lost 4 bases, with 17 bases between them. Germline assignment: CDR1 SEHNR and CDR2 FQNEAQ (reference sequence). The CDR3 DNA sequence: TGTGCCAGCAGCTCGAGGGTAGCGGGACAGTACGAGCAGTACTTC. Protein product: CASSSRVAGQYEQYF.

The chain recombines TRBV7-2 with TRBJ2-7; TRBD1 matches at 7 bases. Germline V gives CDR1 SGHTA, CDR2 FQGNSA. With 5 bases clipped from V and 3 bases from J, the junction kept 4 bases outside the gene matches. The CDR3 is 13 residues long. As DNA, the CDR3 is TGTGCCAGCAGCCTACAGGGGATCTACGAGCAGTACTTC. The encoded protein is CASSLQGIYEQYF.

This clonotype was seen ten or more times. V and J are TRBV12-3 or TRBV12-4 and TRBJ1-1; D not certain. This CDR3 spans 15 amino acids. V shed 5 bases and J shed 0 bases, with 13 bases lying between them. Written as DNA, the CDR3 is TGTGCCAGCAGTCGGACCGGGAGCATGAACACTGAAGCTTTCTTT. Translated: CASSRTGSMNTEAFF.

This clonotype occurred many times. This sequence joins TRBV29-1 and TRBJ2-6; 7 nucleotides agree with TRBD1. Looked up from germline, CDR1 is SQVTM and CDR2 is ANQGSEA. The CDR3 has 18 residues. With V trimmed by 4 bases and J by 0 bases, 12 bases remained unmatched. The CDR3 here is CSVAVDARDSSGANVLTF. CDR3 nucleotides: TGCAGCGTTGCCGTAGACGCTCGGGACAGCTCTGGGGCCAACGTCCTGACTTTC.

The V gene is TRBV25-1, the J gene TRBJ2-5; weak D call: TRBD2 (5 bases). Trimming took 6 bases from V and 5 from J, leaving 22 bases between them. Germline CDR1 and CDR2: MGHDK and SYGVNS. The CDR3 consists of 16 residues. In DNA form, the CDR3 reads TGTGCCAGCAGCCAACTGAACAACGGGGTGGGCGAGACCCAGTACTTC. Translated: CASSQLNNGVGETQYF.